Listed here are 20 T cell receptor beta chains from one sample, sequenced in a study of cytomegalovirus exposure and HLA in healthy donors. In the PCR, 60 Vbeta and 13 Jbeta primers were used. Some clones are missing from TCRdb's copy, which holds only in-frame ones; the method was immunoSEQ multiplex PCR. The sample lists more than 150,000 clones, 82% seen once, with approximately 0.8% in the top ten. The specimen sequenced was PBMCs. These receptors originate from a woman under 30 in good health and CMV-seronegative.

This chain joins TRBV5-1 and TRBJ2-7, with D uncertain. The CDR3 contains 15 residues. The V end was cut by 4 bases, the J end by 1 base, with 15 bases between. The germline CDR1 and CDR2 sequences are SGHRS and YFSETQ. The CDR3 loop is CASSPGKVSSYEQYF. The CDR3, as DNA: TGCGCCAGCAGCCCAGGTAAGGTCAGTTCCTACGAGCAGTACTTC. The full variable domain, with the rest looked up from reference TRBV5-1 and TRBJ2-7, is KAGVTQTPRYLIKTRGQQVTLSCSPISGHRSVSWYQQTPGQGLQFLFEYFSETQRNKGNFPGRFSGRQFSNSRSEMNVSTLELGDSALYLCASSPGKVSSYEQYFGPGTRLTVT.

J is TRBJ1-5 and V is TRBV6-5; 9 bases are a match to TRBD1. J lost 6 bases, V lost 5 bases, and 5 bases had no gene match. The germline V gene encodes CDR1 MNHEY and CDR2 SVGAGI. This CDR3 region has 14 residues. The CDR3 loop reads CASSELDRGQPQHF. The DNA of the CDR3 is TGTGCCAGCAGTGAACTGGACAGGGGTCAGCCCCAGCATTTT.

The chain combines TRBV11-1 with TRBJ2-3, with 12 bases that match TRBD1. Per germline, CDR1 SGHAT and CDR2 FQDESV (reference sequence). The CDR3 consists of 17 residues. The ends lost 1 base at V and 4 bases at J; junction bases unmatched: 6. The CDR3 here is CASSLETGQGAPDTQYF. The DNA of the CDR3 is TGTGCCAGCAGCTTAGAGACGGGACAGGGGGCACCAGATACGCAGTATTTT. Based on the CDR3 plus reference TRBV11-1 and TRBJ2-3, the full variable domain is EAEVAQSPRYKITEKSQAVAFWCDPISGHATLYWYRQILGQGPELLVQFQDESVVDDSQLPKDRFSAERLKGVDSTLKIQPAELGDSAMYLCASSLETGQGAPDTQYFGPGTRLTVL.

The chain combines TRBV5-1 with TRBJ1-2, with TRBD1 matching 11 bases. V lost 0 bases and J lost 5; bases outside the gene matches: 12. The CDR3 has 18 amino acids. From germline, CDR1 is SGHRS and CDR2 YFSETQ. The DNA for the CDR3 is TGCGCCAGCAGCTTGGAAAGGTACAGGGGACAGGGGGTTTATGGCTACACCTTC. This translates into CASSLERYRGQGVYGYTF. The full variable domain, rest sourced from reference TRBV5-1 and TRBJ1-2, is KAGVTQTPRYLIKTRGQQVTLSCSPISGHRSVSWYQQTPGQGLQFLFEYFSETQRNKGNFPGRFSGRQFSNSRSEMNVSTLELGDSALYLCASSLERYRGQGVYGYTFGSGTRLTVV.

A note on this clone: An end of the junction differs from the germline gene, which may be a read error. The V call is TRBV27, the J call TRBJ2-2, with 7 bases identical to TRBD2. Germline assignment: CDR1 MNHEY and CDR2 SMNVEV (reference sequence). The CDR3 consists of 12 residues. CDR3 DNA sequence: TGCGCCTGCGGGAGAGGCACCGGGGAGCTGTTTTTT. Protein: CACGRGTGELFF.

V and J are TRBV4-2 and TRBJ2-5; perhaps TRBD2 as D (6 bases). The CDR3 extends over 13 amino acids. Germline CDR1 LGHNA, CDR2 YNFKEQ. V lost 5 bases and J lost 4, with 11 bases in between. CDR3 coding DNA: TGTGCCAGCAGCGAAGGGCGGGGAGAGACCCAGTACTTC. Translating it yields CASSEGRGETQYF.

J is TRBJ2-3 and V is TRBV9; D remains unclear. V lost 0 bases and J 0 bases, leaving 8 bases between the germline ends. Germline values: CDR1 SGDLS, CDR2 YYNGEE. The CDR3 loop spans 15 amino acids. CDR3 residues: CASSVGRYSTDTQYF. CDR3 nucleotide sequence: TGTGCCAGCAGCGTAGGCAGGTATAGCACAGATACGCAGTATTTT.

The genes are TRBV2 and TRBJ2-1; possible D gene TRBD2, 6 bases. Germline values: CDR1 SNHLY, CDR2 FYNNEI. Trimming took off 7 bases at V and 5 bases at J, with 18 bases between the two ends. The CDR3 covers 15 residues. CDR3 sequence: CASTGTRDLDNEQFF. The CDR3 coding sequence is TGTGCCAGCACTGGAACGCGGGACCTAGACAATGAGCAGTTCTTC.

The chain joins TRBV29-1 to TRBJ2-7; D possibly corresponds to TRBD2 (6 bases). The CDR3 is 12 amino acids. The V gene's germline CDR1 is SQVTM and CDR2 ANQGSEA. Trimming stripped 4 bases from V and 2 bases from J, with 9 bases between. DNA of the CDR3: TGCAGCGTTGGGACTAATACCTACGAGCAGTACTTC. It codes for CSVGTNTYEQYF.

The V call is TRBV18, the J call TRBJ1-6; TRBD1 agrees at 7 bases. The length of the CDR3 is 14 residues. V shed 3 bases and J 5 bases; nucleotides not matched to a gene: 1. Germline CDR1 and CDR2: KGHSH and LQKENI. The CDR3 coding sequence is TGTGCCAGCTCACCGGACAGGAATAATTCACCCCTCCACTTT. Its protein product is CASSPDRNNSPLHF.

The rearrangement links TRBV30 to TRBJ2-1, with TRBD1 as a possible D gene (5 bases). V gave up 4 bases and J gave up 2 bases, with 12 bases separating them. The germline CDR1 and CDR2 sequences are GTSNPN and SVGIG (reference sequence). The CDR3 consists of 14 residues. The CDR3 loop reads CAWNVDTAYNEQFF. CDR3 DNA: TGTGCCTGGAATGTGGACACCGCCTACAATGAGCAGTTCTTC.

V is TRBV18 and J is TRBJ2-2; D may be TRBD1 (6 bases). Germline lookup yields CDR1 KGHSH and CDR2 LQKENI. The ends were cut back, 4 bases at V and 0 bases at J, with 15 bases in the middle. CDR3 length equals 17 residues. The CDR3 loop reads CASSQTGISANTGELFF. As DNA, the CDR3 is TGTGCCAGCTCACAAACAGGGATATCGGCGAACACCGGGGAGCTGTTTTTT.

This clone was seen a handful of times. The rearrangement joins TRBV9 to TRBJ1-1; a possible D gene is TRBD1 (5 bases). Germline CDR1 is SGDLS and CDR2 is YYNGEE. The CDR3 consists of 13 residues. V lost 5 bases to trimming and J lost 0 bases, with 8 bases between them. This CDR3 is CASSAGMNTEAFF. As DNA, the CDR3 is TGTGCCAGCAGTGCAGGGATGAACACTGAAGCTTTCTTT.

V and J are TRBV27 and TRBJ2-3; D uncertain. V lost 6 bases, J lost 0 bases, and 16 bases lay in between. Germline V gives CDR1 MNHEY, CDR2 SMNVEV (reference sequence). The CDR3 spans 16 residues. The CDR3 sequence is CASSRRYPSSTDTQYF. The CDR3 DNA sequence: TGTGCCAGCAGCCGAAGATATCCGAGTAGCACAGATACGCAGTATTTT.

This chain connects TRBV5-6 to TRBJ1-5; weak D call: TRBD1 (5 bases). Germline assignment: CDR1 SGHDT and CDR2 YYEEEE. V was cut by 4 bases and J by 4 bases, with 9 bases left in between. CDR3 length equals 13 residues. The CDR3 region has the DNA TGTGCCAGCAGCGCTGGACAAAATCAGCCCCAGCATTTT. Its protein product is CASSAGQNQPQHF.

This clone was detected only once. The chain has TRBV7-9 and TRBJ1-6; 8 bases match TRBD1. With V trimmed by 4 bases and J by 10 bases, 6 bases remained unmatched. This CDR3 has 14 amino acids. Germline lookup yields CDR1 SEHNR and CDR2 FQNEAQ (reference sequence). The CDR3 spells CASSSGQGGSPLHF. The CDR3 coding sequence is TGTGCCAGCAGCTCTGGACAGGGTGGGTCACCCCTCCACTTT.

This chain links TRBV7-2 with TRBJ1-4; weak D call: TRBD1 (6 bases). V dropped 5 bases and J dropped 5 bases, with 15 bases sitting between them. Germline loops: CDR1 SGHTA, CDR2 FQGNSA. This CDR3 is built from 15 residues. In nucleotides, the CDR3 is TGTGCCAGCAGCCCCGAGGGGGGGGCCAATGAAAAACTGTTTTTT. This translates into CASSPEGGANEKLFF.

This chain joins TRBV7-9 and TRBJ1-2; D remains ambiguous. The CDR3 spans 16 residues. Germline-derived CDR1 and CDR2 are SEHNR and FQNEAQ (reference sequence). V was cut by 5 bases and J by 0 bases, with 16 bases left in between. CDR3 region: CASSPQWGDTNYGYTF. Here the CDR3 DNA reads TGTGCCAGCAGCCCGCAGTGGGGAGATACTAACTATGGCTACACCTTC.

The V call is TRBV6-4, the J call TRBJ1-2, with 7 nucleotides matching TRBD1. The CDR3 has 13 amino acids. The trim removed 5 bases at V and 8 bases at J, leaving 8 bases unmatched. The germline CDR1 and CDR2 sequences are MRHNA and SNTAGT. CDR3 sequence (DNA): TGTGCCAGCAGTCAAGGCAGGGGGAAGGGCTACACCTTC. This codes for CASSQGRGKGYTF.

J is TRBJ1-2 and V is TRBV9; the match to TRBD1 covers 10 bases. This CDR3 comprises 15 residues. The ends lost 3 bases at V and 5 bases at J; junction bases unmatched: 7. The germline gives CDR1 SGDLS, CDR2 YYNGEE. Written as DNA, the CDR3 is TGTGCCAGCAGCGAGCCGGGACAGGGGCGGTATGGCTACACCTTC. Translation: CASSEPGQGRYGYTF.